The next 18 T cell receptor beta chains were all read from a single sample in a study of blood T cell repertoires in COVID-19. Measured with immunoSEQ multiplex PCR; TCRdb has only the in-frame clones, and not every one. Of around 180,000 clones in the sample, about 80% are singletons; the top ten hold roughly 12%. What was sequenced was PBMCs or T cells enriched from blood (not recorded which). The receptor source for this set is a man over 45 who had recovered from COVID-19.

This clone was observed a single time. The CDR3 sequence: CASSDSSGANVLTF. As DNA, the CDR3 is TGTGCCAGCAGCGACAGCTCTGGGGCCAACGTCCTGACTTTC. The rearrangement links TRBV28 to TRBJ2-6; D possibly corresponds to TRBD1 (5 bases). Trimming cost V 6 bases and J 0 bases, with 6 bases left between them. CDR1 and CDR2 (germline): MDHEN, SYDVKM. The CDR3 covers 14 residues.

The chain carries TRBV3-1 (or the pseudogene TRBV3-2) and TRBJ1-2; D is undetermined. This CDR3 spans 13 amino acids. V gave up 1 base and J gave up 3 bases, with 6 bases separating them. The V gene's germline CDR1 is LGHDT and CDR2 YNNKEL (reference sequence). The CDR3 coding sequence is TGTGCCAGCAGCCAAGGGCATGACTATGGCTACACCTTC. This translates into CASSQGHDYGYTF.

In regard to this clone: Other nucleotide sequences in the sample specify the same CDR3. The rearrangement links TRBV2 to TRBJ1-6, with 9 bases aligning to TRBD1. There are 14 residues in the CDR3. Trimming cost V 6 bases and J 6 bases; bases outside gene matches: 3. Germline CDR1 reads SNHLY; CDR2 reads FYNNEI. The CDR3 bases are TGTGCCAGCAGGCCGGGACAGGGTAATTCACCCCTCCACTTT. This gives the protein CASRPGQGNSPLHF.

This clone was counted once. The chain combines TRBV19 with TRBJ1-2; D remains ambiguous. Germline CDR1 reads LNHDA; CDR2 reads SQIVND (reference sequence). The CDR3 is made up of 12 amino acids. V was trimmed by 6 bases and J by 7 bases, leaving 12 bases between them. In DNA form, the CDR3 reads TGTGCCAGTAGCTGGAGTCAACGTGGCTACACCTTC. Its translation is CASSWSQRGYTF. Looking up the rest from reference TRBV19 and TRBJ1-2 gives the full variable domain: DGGITQSPKYLFRKEGQNVTLSCEQNLNHDAMYWYRQDPGQGLRLIYYSQIVNDFQKGDIAEGYSVSREKKESFPLTVTSAQKNPTAFYLCASSWSQRGYTFGSGTRLTVV.

V and J are TRBV7-8 and TRBJ1-2; D is undetermined. The CDR3 sequence is 13 residues long. Trimming shortened V by 6 bases and J by 2 bases, and 10 bases separated the two germline ends. CDR1 and CDR2 from the germline V gene are SGHVS and FQNEAQ. The DNA of the CDR3 is TGTGCCAGCAGTCGAGACACCAACTATGGCTACACCTTC. It codes for CASSRDTNYGYTF.

This clone was seen more than once but under ten times. The chain carries TRBV6-5 and TRBJ1-2; D is unclear. The CDR3 covers 16 residues. In germline, CDR1 is MNHEY, CDR2 SVGAGI. V gave up 0 bases and J gave up 0 bases, with 11 bases separating them. The CDR3, as DNA: TGTGCCAGCAGTTACTCGGCTACGGGAGCTAACTATGGCTACACCTTC. Its translation: CASSYSATGANYGYTF.

The chain employs TRBV5-1 and TRBJ2-7; 12 bases line up with TRBD2. Germline lookup yields CDR1 SGHRS and CDR2 YFSETQ. CDR3 length: 14 amino acids. Trimming cost V 4 bases and J 4 bases; bases outside gene matches: 3. CDR3 bases: TGCGCCAGCAGCACCGGACTAGCGGGATACGAGCAGTACTTC. It translates to CASSTGLAGYEQYF.

This CDR3 is CASSQEPRGLFYEQYF. The CDR3 nucleotides read TGCGCCAGCAGCCAAGAGCCGAGGGGGCTATTCTACGAGCAGTACTTC. This chain connects TRBV4-1 to TRBJ2-7; TRBD1 matches 7 bases. Germline CDR1 reads MGHRA; CDR2 reads YSYEKL. The CDR3 is 16 residues long. The trim removed 0 bases at V and 3 bases at J, leaving 8 bases unmatched.

This clone was counted at least ten times. The CDR3 loop reads CASSIDMGQHYEQYF. Here the CDR3 DNA reads TGTGCCAGTAGTATAGATATGGGACAGCACTACGAGCAGTACTTC. The chain links TRBV19 to TRBJ2-7, with 7 bases that match TRBD1. After removal of 0 bases from V and 3 bases from J, the junction contained 5 bases not matched to a gene. The CDR3 totals 15 residues. The V gene's germline CDR1 is LNHDA and CDR2 SQIVND (reference sequence). The whole variable domain, remainder taken from reference TRBV19 and TRBJ2-7, is DGGITQSPKYLFRKEGQNVTLSCEQNLNHDAMYWYRQDPGQGLRLIYYSQIVNDFQKGDIAEGYSVSREKKESFPLTVTSAQKNPTAFYLCASSIDMGQHYEQYFGPGTRLTVT.

The V and J genes are TRBV5-1 and TRBJ1-3; the D gene is possibly TRBD1 (6 bases). Deletions cut 3 bases from V and 0 bases from J, with 13 bases between. CDR3 length equals 16 residues. CDR1 and CDR2 (germline): SGHRS, YFSETQ. The CDR3: CASSSQGGTSGNTIYF. The CDR3 region has the DNA TGCGCCAGCAGCTCACAGGGCGGCACCTCTGGAAACACCATATATTTT.

This chain connects TRBV2 to TRBJ2-4; D not resolved. V dropped 0 bases and J dropped 3 bases, with 15 bases sitting between them. CDR3 size: 17 residues. The V gene's germline CDR1 is SNHLY and CDR2 FYNNEI. The CDR3 sequence: CASSEALGQVGKNIQYF. CDR3 nucleotide sequence: TGTGCCAGCAGTGAAGCGCTTGGGCAGGTTGGCAAAAACATTCAGTACTTC.

J is TRBJ1-2 and V is TRBV6-5; D unclear. V was clipped by 0 bases and J by 8 bases, with 13 bases between them. The germline V gene has CDR1 MNHEY and CDR2 SVGAGI. This CDR3 is 14 amino acids long. CDR3 loop: CASSYSTQAGGYTF. Written as DNA, the CDR3 is TGTGCCAGCAGTTACTCGACCCAGGCGGGAGGCTACACCTTC.

As regards this clone: A junction end diverges from the germline sequence, so it may reflect a read error. V and J are TRBV7-9 and TRBJ2-1; 11 bases match TRBD2. The CDR3 runs 13 residues. From germline, CDR1 is SEHNR and CDR2 FQNEAQ (reference sequence). The CDR3 coding sequence is TGTGGCAGCGGGCTAGCGGGGGGAAATGAGCAGTTCTTC. It yields the protein CGSGLAGGNEQFF.

CDR3 region: CAWKPQGAPGGGYTF. CDR3 DNA: TGTGCCTGGAAACCCCAGGGGGCTCCAGGAGGGGGCTACACCTTC. The chain carries TRBV30 and TRBJ1-2; 8 bases are a match to TRBD1. The CDR3 covers 15 residues. Germline CDR1 GTSNPN, CDR2 SVGIG (reference sequence). After removal of 4 bases from V and 8 bases from J, the junction contained 15 bases not matched to a gene.

V gene TRBV7-9 combines with J gene TRBJ2-6; 9 positions match TRBD1. V dropped 2 bases and J dropped 4; count of bases not matched to a gene: 6. This CDR3 has 17 amino acids. Looked up from germline, CDR1 is SEHNR and CDR2 is FQNEAQ (reference sequence). CDR3 protein: CASSLMTGGRGANVLTF. The DNA for the CDR3 is TGTGCCAGCAGCTTAATGACAGGGGGTCGCGGGGCCAACGTCCTGACTTTC.

The chain joins TRBV3-1 (or the pseudogene TRBV3-2) to TRBJ1-6; TRBD1 might be the D (5 bases). Trimming stripped 4 bases from V and 6 bases from J, with 16 bases between. Germline CDR1 and CDR2: LGHDT and YNNKEL (reference sequence). The CDR3 contains 16 residues. CDR3 amino acids: CASSPRGGGSNSPLHF. The CDR3 DNA reads TGTGCCAGCAGCCCACGGGGTGGGGGGAGTAATTCACCCCTCCACTTT.

This clone was picked up one time. The rearrangement joins TRBV7-9 to TRBJ2-3; 16 bases map to TRBD2. Looked up from germline, CDR1 is SEHNR and CDR2 is FQNEAQ (reference sequence). The CDR3 spans 17 residues. V lost 5 bases and J lost 6; bases outside the gene matches: 8. The CDR3 protein is CASSLGTSGGVLDTQYF. In DNA form, the CDR3 reads TGTGCCAGCAGCCTCGGGACTAGCGGGGGGGTGCTGGATACGCAGTATTTT.

J is TRBJ1-2 and V is TRBV19, with TRBD1 matching over 8 bases. The length of the CDR3 is 12 residues. J lost 8 bases, V lost 9 bases, and 8 bases had no gene match. Germline-derived CDR1 and CDR2 are LNHDA and SQIVND (reference sequence). The CDR3 spells CASERQGQGYTF. DNA of the CDR3: TGTGCCAGCGAGAGACAGGGGCAGGGCTACACCTTC. Combining the CDR3 with reference TRBV19 and TRBJ1-2 gives the whole variable domain DGGITQSPKYLFRKEGQNVTLSCEQNLNHDAMYWYRQDPGQGLRLIYYSQIVNDFQKGDIAEGYSVSREKKESFPLTVTSAQKNPTAFYLCASERQGQGYTFGSGTRLTVV.